Listed here are 31 T cell receptor beta chains from one sample, sequenced in a study of blood T cell repertoires in COVID-19. Repertoires were generated with immunoSEQ multiplex PCR, while TCRdb's copy carries only in-frame clones and drops some. The table shows some 94,000 clones, with around 84% occurring only once. Material: peripheral blood. These receptors were collected from a man between 70 and 80 years old with active or convalescent COVID-19.

The J gene is TRBJ1-4, the V gene TRBV30; 7 bases map to TRBD1. The CDR3 has 12 residues. V gave up 7 bases and J gave up 4 bases; unmatched junction bases: 3. Germline assignment: CDR1 GTSNPN and CDR2 SVGIG (reference sequence). The CDR3, as DNA: TGTGCCTTATGGGACAGTAATGAAAAACTGTTTTTT. Its translation: CALWDSNEKLFF. The variable domain in full, completed from reference TRBV30 and TRBJ1-4, reads SQTIHQWPATLVQPVGSPLSLECTVEGTSNPNLYWYRQAAGRGLQLLFYSVGIGQISSEVPQNLSASRPQDRQFILSSKKLLLSDSGFYLCALWDSNEKLFFGSGTQLSVL.

The chain carries TRBV28 and TRBJ1-5, with D perhaps TRBD1 (6 bases). V was pared by 3 bases and J by 4 bases, with 10 bases between. CDR1 and CDR2 (germline): MDHEN, SYDVKM. The CDR3 extends over 14 amino acids. CDR3 region: CASSFTRGNQPQHF. DNA for the CDR3: TGTGCCAGCAGTTTTACCAGGGGAAATCAGCCCCAGCATTTT.

This clone was observed a handful of times. This chain links TRBV2 with TRBJ2-6; the D gene is possibly TRBD1 (5 bases). Trimming pared 7 bases from V and 0 bases from J, leaving 16 bases between. This CDR3 spans 17 amino acids. Germline V gene lookup returns CDR1 SNHLY and CDR2 FYNNEI. The DNA of the CDR3 is TGTGCCAGCATACGACAGCGAATGGCCTCTGGGGCCAACGTCCTGACTTTC. It encodes CASIRQRMASGANVLTF. Based on the CDR3 plus reference TRBV2 and TRBJ2-6, the full variable domain is EPEVTQTPSHQVTQMGQEVILRCVPISNHLYFYWYRQILGQKVEFLVSFYNNEISEKSEIFDDQFSVERPDGSNFTLKIRSTKLEDSAMYFCASIRQRMASGANVLTFGAGSRLTVL.

This clone occurred a few times. This chain joins TRBV27 and TRBJ1-6; unclear D gene. The V end was cut by 6 bases, the J end by 0 bases, with 6 bases between. This CDR3 is built from 14 residues. In germline, CDR1 is MNHEY, CDR2 SMNVEV (reference sequence). The CDR3 reads CASRSSSYNSPLHF. The CDR3 region has the DNA TGTGCCAGCAGGTCGAGCTCCTATAATTCACCCCTCCACTTT.

The V and J genes are TRBV9 and TRBJ1-5; maybe TRBD1 (5 bases). V was cut by 8 bases and J by 2 bases, with 14 bases left in between. The germline gives CDR1 SGDLS, CDR2 YYNGEE. CDR3 length equals 14 residues. CDR3 bases: TGTGCCAGTGTGGGGCTCTATGGCAATCAGCCCCAGCATTTT. It encodes CASVGLYGNQPQHF.

The V and J genes are TRBV3-1 (or the pseudogene TRBV3-2) and TRBJ2-7, with 7 positions matching TRBD1. CDR1 is LGHDT, CDR2 YNNKEL, per germline (reference sequence). This CDR3 comprises 13 residues. V was pared by 1 base and J by 5 bases, with 2 bases of the junction left unmatched. The chain's CDR3 is CASSQGQGHEQYF. CDR3 DNA: TGTGCCAGCAGCCAAGGACAGGGCCACGAGCAGTACTTC.

This chain joins TRBV4-1 and TRBJ2-7; 7 nucleotides align to TRBD1. CDR1 is MGHRA and CDR2 is YSYEKL in the germline V gene. V lost 1 base, J lost 4 bases, and 10 bases stayed unmatched. The length of the CDR3 is 16 residues. The CDR3 region has the DNA TGCGCCAGCAGCCAAGTACAGTTGACAGGGACGTACGAGCAGTACTTC. Encoded protein: CASSQVQLTGTYEQYF.

V is TRBV29-1 and J is TRBJ1-1; D gene unclear. The CDR3 has 13 residues. Per germline, CDR1 SQVTM and CDR2 ANQGSEA. The V gene lost 5 bases and the J gene lost 1 base, with 11 bases spanning the gap. The CDR3 protein is CSVRTAGNTEAFF. As DNA, the CDR3 is TGCAGCGTTCGGACTGCTGGGAACACTGAAGCTTTCTTT. Based on the CDR3 plus reference TRBV29-1 and TRBJ1-1, the full variable domain is SAVISQKPSRDICQRGTSLTIQCQVDSQVTMMFWYRQQPGQSLTLIATANQGSEATYESGFVIDKFPISRPNLTFSTLTVSNMSPEDSSIYLCSVRTAGNTEAFFGQGTRLTVV.

The rearrangement joins TRBV28 to TRBJ1-2; D is undetermined. Germline V gene data show CDR1 as MDHEN and CDR2 as SYDVKM. V shed 5 bases and J shed 8 bases, with 15 bases lying between them. The CDR3 has 13 residues. This CDR3 reads CASSPPTGLGYTF. In DNA form, the CDR3 reads TGTGCCAGCAGTCCTCCCACCGGGTTGGGCTACACCTTC.

This chain uses TRBV28 with TRBJ2-3, with D uncertain. Germline values: CDR1 MDHEN, CDR2 SYDVKM. Trimming cost V 5 bases and J 1 base, with 7 bases left between them. There are 13 residues in the CDR3. CDR3 amino acids: CASSISGTDTQYF. CDR3 sequence (DNA): TGTGCCAGCAGTATTTCGGGCACAGATACGCAGTATTTT.

The chain has TRBV10-3 and TRBJ2-3; 9 positions agree with TRBD1. The V segment lost 4 bases and the J segment 2 bases; nucleotides outside the gene matches: 13. The CDR3 spans 18 residues. Germline CDR1 ENHRY, CDR2 SYGVKD. Written as DNA, the CDR3 is TGTGCCATCAGTGCGCGCTCGAGGGGGACAGGGACCACAGATACGCAGTATTTT. Translation: CAISARSRGTGTTDTQYF.

The V gene is TRBV11-3, the J gene TRBJ2-1, with 10 bases identical to TRBD1. V lost 5 bases and J lost 8; bases outside the gene matches: 9. Germline CDR1 reads SGHNT; CDR2 reads YENEEA. The CDR3 extends over 15 amino acids. CDR3 sequence reads: CASSRRDRGNDEQFF. CDR3 sequence (DNA): TGTGCCAGCAGCCGCCGGGACAGGGGAAATGATGAGCAGTTCTTC.

This chain's CDR3 is CASSSPRGKGETQYF. The CDR3 nucleotides are TGTGCCAGCAGCTCCCCTAGGGGAAAGGGAGAGACCCAGTACTTC. This chain connects TRBV7-8 to TRBJ2-5; D perhaps matches TRBD1 (5 bases). Germline V gene data show CDR1 as SGHVS and CDR2 as FQNEAQ. The V and J ends lost 4 bases and 4 bases respectively, with 16 bases between them. The length of the CDR3 is 15 residues.

For the CDR3, the DNA is TGTGCCAGCAGCCAAGCAAGCTTTGGTGGCTACACCTTC. Translation gives CASSQASFGGYTF. The chain joins TRBV3-1 (or the pseudogene TRBV3-2) to TRBJ1-2; D is unclear. The CDR3 has 13 residues. V was trimmed by 1 base and J by 7 bases, leaving 10 bases between them. CDR1 is LGHDT and CDR2 is YNNKEL in the germline V gene (reference sequence).

The gene calls are TRBV28 and TRBJ1-2, with 7 bases fitting TRBD1. The germline CDR1 and CDR2 sequences are MDHEN and SYDVKM. The junction had 9 bases not matched to a gene; V was cut back by 5 bases and J by 6 bases. This CDR3 region has 14 residues. The CDR3 coding sequence is TGTGCCAGCAGTACCACCCAGGGGGTAAATGGCTACACCTTC. It is translated as CASSTTQGVNGYTF.

The V gene is TRBV5-1, the J gene TRBJ1-1, with 11 bases aligning to TRBD1. Germline CDR1 and CDR2: SGHRS and YFSETQ. Unmatched junction bases numbered 1, after V lost 2 bases and J lost 1 base. The CDR3 consists of 15 residues. CDR3 in amino acids: CASSLGTGGNTEAFF. CDR3 in DNA: TGCGCCAGCAGCTTAGGGACAGGGGGGAACACTGAAGCTTTCTTT.

This sequence joins TRBV28 and TRBJ1-3, with TRBD1 matching over 7 bases. The germline V gene encodes CDR1 MDHEN and CDR2 SYDVKM. Unmatched junction bases numbered 12, after V lost 10 bases and J lost 3 bases. The CDR3 runs to 15 residues. The CDR3 nucleotides are TGTGCCACCAGGGGCCCTGGACAGGATGGAAACACCATATATTTT. Its protein product is CATRGPGQDGNTIYF.

This clone was observed a handful of times. The chain links TRBV2 to TRBJ1-5; D unclear. Germline CDR1 and CDR2: SNHLY and FYNNEI. With 6 bases removed from V and 7 bases from J, the gap between germline ends came to 25 bases. The CDR3 totals 17 residues. CDR3 residues: CASSAIQRRNLRQPQHF. In nucleotides, the CDR3 is TGTGCCAGCAGCGCCATCCAGAGGCGGAATCTTCGGCAGCCCCAGCATTTT.

V usage is TRBV28 and J usage is TRBJ1-5; weak D call: TRBD1 (6 bases). The germline gives CDR1 MDHEN, CDR2 SYDVKM. This CDR3 has 15 amino acids. Trimming took off 5 bases at V and 3 bases at J, with 14 bases between the two ends. CDR3 DNA sequence: TGTGCCAGCAGTCCCCCGGGGACAATCAATCAGCCCCAGCATTTT. Translated, it gives CASSPPGTINQPQHF.

This clone was observed a single time. The chain employs TRBV30 and TRBJ1-2; unclear D gene. The CDR3 length is 13 residues. Per the germline V gene, CDR1 is GTSNPN and CDR2 is SVGIG (reference sequence). Trimming took off 6 bases at V and 4 bases at J, with 15 bases between the two ends. In nucleotides, the CDR3 is TGTGCCTGCACCCGGAGCATTGTCTATGGCTACACCTTC. Its protein is CACTRSIVYGYTF.

This chain links TRBV19 with TRBJ1-6; D gene ambiguous. The CDR3 is made up of 16 amino acids. Trimming left V 1 base short and J 10 bases short, with 17 bases between. Germline-derived CDR1 and CDR2 are LNHDA and SQIVND (reference sequence). CDR3 loop: CASSIVGGGKWSPLHF. The CDR3 coding sequence is TGTGCCAGTAGTATAGTCGGCGGAGGCAAGTGGTCACCCCTCCACTTT.

This rearrangement joins TRBV7-9 to TRBJ2-5; 7 bases fit TRBD1. Germline V lookup: CDR1 SEHNR, CDR2 FQNEAQ (reference sequence). V lost 5 bases and J lost 1; bases outside the gene matches: 4. This CDR3 is built from 14 residues. As DNA, the CDR3 is TGTGCCAGCAGCATAGGGACAGCCCAAGAGACCCAGTACTTC. It codes for CASSIGTAQETQYF.

This clone has a count of ten or more. The chain has TRBV5-4 and TRBJ2-5; D perhaps matches TRBD1 (6 bases). Between the trimmed V and J ends, which lost 4 bases and 1 base, there was a span of 8 bases. The CDR3 consists of 13 residues. CDR1 is SGHNT and CDR2 is YYREEE in the germline V gene (reference sequence). The CDR3 loop reads CASSRGGQETQYF. The CDR3 DNA reads TGTGCCAGCAGCCGAGGGGGCCAAGAGACCCAGTACTTC.

The chain is built from TRBV4-3 and TRBJ1-1; D gene uncertain. Germline V gene data show CDR1 as LGHNA and CDR2 as YSLEER. This CDR3 region has 17 residues. V lost 0 bases, J lost 4 bases, and 18 bases lay in between. The CDR3 here is CASSQDLQQIKFTEAFF. For the CDR3, the DNA is TGCGCCAGCAGCCAAGATCTTCAACAGATTAAATTCACTGAAGCTTTCTTT.

This clone was detected a few times. This chain uses TRBV28 with TRBJ2-7, with D uncertain. Per germline, CDR1 MDHEN and CDR2 SYDVKM. The V end was cut by 6 bases, the J end by 2 bases, with 5 bases between. The CDR3 is 11 amino acids. As DNA, the CDR3 is TGTGCCAGCAGGTCCGCCTACGAGCAGTACTTC. Translated: CASRSAYEQYF.

This chain joins TRBV5-1 and TRBJ2-1, with 7 bases lining up with TRBD2. Germline assignment: CDR1 SGHRS and CDR2 YFSETQ. With V trimmed by 6 bases and J by 0 bases, 3 bases remained unmatched. The CDR3 runs to 14 residues. CDR3 nucleotide sequence: TGCGCCAGCACGGCGGGGGACTCCTACAATGAGCAGTTCTTC. Protein product: CASTAGDSYNEQFF.

The gene calls are TRBV5-4 and TRBJ2-2, with 9 bases that match TRBD1. This CDR3 contains 16 residues. Germline V gene lookup returns CDR1 SGHNT and CDR2 YYREEE (reference sequence). Germline trimming cut 3 bases from V and 4 bases from J; bases unmatched to any gene: 7. Written as DNA, the CDR3 is TGTGCCAGCAGCTGGACCGGGACAGGGATCACCGGGGAGCTGTTTTTT. Translation: CASSWTGTGITGELFF.

V gene TRBV6-1 combines with J gene TRBJ2-1, with a weak D call TRBD2 (6 bases). The CDR3 runs 16 residues. Trimming removed 3 bases at V and 1 base at J, with 13 bases between. CDR1 and CDR2 from the germline V gene are MNHNS and SASEGT. The DNA of the CDR3 is TGTGCCAGCAGTGATGAGGCGGGGACTTCCTACAATGAGCAGTTCTTC. The encoded protein is CASSDEAGTSYNEQFF.

This clone was recorded once. In the same sample, other DNA sequences code for this CDR3. This rearrangement joins TRBV3-1 (or the pseudogene TRBV3-2) to TRBJ2-5, with 7 bases that match TRBD2. Germline CDR1 is LGHDT and CDR2 is YNNKEL (reference sequence). J was trimmed by 5 bases and V by 3 bases; bases with no gene match: 0. CDR3 length: 12 amino acids. The CDR3 region is CASSQGGETQYF. The CDR3 DNA reads TGTGCCAGCAGCCAGGGGGGGGAGACCCAGTACTTC.

V is TRBV5-1 and J is TRBJ1-4; 8 bases map to TRBD1. The CDR3 has 15 amino acids. Germline V gives CDR1 SGHRS, CDR2 YFSETQ. With 5 bases clipped from V and 2 bases from J, the junction kept 5 bases outside the gene matches. The CDR3 here is CASSPTGGTNEKLFF. The DNA of the CDR3 is TGCGCCAGCAGTCCTACAGGGGGGACTAATGAAAAACTGTTTTTT.

The CDR3 DNA reads as TGCGCCAGCAGCCAGCCAACTGGACAGCGCTACTATGGCTACACCTTC. Protein: CASSQPTGQRYYGYTF. The V and J genes are TRBV4-1 and TRBJ1-2, with TRBD1 as a possible D gene (6 bases). The V end was cut by 3 bases, the J end by 3 bases, with 17 bases between. Germline V gene sequence: CDR1 MGHRA, CDR2 YSYEKL. The CDR3 length is 16 residues.